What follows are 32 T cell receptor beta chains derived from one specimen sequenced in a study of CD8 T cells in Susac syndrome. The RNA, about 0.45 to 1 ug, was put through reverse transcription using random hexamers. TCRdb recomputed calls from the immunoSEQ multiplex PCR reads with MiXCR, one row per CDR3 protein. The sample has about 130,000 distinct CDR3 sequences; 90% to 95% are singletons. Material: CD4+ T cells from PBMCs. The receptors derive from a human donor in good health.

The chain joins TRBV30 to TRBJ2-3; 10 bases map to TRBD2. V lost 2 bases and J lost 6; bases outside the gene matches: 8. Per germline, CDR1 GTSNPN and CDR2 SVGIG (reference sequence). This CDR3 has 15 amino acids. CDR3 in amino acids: CAWSRSSGSADTQYF. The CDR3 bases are TGTGCCTGGAGTAGGTCTAGCGGGAGCGCGGATACGCAGTATTTT.

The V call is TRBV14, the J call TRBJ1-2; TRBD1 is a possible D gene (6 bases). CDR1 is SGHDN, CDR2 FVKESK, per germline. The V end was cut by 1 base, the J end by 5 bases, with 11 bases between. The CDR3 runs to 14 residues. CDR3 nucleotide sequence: TGTGCCAGCAGCCAAGCTACAGGGTTTTATGGCTACACCTTC. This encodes CASSQATGFYGYTF.

CDR3 region: CASSLNWGRDSNQPQHF. The DNA of the CDR3 is TGTGCCAGCAGTTTAAATTGGGGCAGAGATAGCAATCAGCCCCAGCATTTT. This chain links TRBV27 with TRBJ1-5; tentatively, D is TRBD1 (5 bases). The CDR3 has 17 amino acids. Germline CDR1 reads MNHEY; CDR2 reads SMNVEV (reference sequence). Trimming shortened V by 2 bases and J by 0 bases, and 14 bases separated the two germline ends.

The CDR3 sequence is CASSYSERTGYTF. CDR3 DNA sequence: TGTGCCAGCAGTTACTCAGAAAGAACCGGCTACACCTTC. The chain has TRBV6-5 and TRBJ1-2; D is undetermined. This CDR3 is built from 13 residues. V lost 0 bases and J lost 8, with 10 bases in between. CDR1 and CDR2 from the germline V gene are MNHEY and SVGAGI.

This CDR3 is CASRYRGRKTQYF. DNA for the CDR3: TGCGCCAGCAGGTACAGGGGGCGAAAGACCCAGTACTTC. The chain couples TRBV10-2 to TRBJ2-5; 9 bases match TRBD1. The CDR3 loop spans 13 amino acids. J lost 6 bases, V lost 6 bases, and 5 bases had no gene match. Germline V gene sequence: CDR1 WSHSY, CDR2 SAAADI.

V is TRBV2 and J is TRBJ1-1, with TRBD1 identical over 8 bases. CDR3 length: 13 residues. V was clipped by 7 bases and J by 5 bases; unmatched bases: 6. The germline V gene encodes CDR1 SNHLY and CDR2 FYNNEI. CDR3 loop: CASTLDRETEAFF. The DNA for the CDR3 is TGTGCCAGCACTTTGGACAGGGAAACTGAAGCTTTCTTT.

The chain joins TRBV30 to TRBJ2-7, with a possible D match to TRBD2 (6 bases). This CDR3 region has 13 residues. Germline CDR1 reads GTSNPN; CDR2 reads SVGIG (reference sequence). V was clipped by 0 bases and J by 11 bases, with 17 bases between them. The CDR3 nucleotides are TGTGCCTGGAGTGTACAAGAGGGACCGGGGGAGTACTTC. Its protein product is CAWSVQEGPGEYF.

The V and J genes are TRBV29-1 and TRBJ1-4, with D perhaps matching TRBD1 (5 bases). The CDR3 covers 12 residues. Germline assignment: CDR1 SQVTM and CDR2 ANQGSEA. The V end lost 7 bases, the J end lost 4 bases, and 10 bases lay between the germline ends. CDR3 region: CSGGRNNEKLFF. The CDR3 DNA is TGCAGCGGGGGACGGAATAATGAAAAACTGTTTTTT.

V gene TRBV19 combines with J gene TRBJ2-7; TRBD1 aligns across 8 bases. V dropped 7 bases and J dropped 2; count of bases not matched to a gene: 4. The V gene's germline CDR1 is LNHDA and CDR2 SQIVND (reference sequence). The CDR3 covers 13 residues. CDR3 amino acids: CASKADRAYEQYF. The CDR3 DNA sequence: TGTGCCAGTAAGGCGGACAGGGCCTACGAGCAGTACTTC. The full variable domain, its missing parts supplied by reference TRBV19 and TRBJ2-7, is DGGITQSPKYLFRKEGQNVTLSCEQNLNHDAMYWYRQDPGQGLRLIYYSQIVNDFQKGDIAEGYSVSREKKESFPLTVTSAQKNPTAFYLCASKADRAYEQYFGPGTRLTVT.

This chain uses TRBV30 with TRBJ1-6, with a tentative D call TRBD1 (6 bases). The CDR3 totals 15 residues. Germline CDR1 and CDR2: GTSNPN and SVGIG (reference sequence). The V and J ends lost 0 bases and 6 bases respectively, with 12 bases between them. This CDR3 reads CAWSVQGPVNSPLHF. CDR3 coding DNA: TGTGCCTGGAGTGTACAGGGCCCAGTTAATTCACCCCTCCACTTT. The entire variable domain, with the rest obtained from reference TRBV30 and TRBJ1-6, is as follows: SQTIHQWPATLVQPVGSPLSLECTVEGTSNPNLYWYRQAAGRGLQLLFYSVGIGQISSEVPQNLSASRPQDRQFILSSKKLLLSDSGFYLCAWSVQGPVNSPLHFGNGTRLTVT.

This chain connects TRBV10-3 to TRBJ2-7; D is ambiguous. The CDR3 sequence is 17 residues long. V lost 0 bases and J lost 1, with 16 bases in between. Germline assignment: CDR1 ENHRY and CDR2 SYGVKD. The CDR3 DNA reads TGTGCCATCAGTGAGTCGACTCGGGCAGGTGGATCCTACGAGCAGTACTTC. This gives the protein CAISESTRAGGSYEQYF.

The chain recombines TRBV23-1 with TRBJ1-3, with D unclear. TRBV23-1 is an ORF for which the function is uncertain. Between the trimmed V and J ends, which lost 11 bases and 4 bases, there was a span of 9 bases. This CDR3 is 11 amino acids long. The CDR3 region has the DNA TGCGCCGGTATCGAAGGAAACACCATATATTTT. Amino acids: CAGIEGNTIYF.

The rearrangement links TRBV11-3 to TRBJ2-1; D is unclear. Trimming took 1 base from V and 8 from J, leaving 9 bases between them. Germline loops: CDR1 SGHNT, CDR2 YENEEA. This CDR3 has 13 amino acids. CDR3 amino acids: CASSLGVADEQFF. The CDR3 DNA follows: TGTGCCAGCAGCTTAGGGGTAGCAGATGAGCAGTTCTTC.

The CDR3: CASSPGQNPTDTQYF. CDR3 coding DNA: TGTGCCAGCAGCCCCGGACAGAACCCCACAGATACGCAGTATTTT. J is TRBJ2-3 and V is TRBV7-9, with a possible D match to TRBD1 (6 bases). This CDR3 is built from 15 residues. Germline V gene data show CDR1 as SEHNR and CDR2 as FQNEAQ (reference sequence). Trimming took off 5 bases at V and 2 bases at J, with 14 bases between the two ends.

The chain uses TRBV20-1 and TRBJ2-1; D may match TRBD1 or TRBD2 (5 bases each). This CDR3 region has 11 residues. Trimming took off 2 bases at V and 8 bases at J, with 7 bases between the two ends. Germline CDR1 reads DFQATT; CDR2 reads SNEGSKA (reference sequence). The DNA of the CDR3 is TGCAGTGCTAGACGGGGCTATGAGCAGTTCTTC. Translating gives CSARRGYEQFF.

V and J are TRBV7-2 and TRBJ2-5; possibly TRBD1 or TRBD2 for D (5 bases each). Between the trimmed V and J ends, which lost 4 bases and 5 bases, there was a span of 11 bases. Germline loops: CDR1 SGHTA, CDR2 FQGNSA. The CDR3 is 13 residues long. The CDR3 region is CASSSLGAETQYF. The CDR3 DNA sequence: TGTGCCAGCAGCTCACTAGGGGCGGAGACCCAGTACTTC. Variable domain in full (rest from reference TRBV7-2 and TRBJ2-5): GAGVSQSPSNKVTEKGKDVELRCDPISGHTALYWYRQSLGQGLEFLIYFQGNSAPDKSGLPSDRFSAERTGGSVSTLTIQRTQQEDSAVYLCASSSLGAETQYFGPGTRLLVL.

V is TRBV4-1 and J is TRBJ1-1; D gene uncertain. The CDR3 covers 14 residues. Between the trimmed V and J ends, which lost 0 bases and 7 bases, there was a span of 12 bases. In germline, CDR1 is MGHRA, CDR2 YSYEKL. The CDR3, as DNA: TGCGCCAGCAGCCAAGAATCGCTACTGTTTGAAGCTTTCTTT. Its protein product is CASSQESLLFEAFF.

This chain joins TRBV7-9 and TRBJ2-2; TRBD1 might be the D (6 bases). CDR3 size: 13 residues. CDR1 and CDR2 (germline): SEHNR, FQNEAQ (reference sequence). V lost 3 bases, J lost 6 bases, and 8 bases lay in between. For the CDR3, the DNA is TGTGCCAGCAGCTTTTACAGGGCCGGGGAGCTGTTTTTT. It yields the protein CASSFYRAGELFF.

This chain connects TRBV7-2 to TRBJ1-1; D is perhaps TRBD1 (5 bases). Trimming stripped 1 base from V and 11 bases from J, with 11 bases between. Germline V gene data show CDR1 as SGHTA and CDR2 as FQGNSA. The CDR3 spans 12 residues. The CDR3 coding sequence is TGTGCCAGCAGCTTAGGGAGGGGAATGGCTTTCTTT. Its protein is CASSLGRGMAFF.

The CDR3 loop is CSVDAGAGSYNEQFF. In nucleotides, the CDR3 is TGCAGCGTTGATGCCGGTGCGGGCTCCTACAATGAGCAGTTCTTC. The chain joins TRBV29-1 to TRBJ2-1; a weak D match, TRBD2 (5 bases). Germline CDR1 is SQVTM and CDR2 is ANQGSEA. The V and J ends lost 3 bases and 0 bases respectively, with 12 bases between them. This CDR3 has 15 residues.

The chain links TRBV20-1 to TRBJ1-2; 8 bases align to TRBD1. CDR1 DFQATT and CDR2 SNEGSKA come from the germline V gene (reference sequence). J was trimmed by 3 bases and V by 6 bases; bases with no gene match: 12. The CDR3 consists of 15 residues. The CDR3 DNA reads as TGCAGTGCCCTTAAAGAAACGACAGGGGACTATGGCTACACCTTC. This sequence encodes CSALKETTGDYGYTF.

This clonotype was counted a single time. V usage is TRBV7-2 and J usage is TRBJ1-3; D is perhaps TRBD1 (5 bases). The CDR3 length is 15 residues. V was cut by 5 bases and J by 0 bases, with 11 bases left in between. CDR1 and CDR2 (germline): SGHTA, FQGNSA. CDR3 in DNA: TGTGCCAGCAGCATGAGGACAAGCTCTGGAAACACCATATATTTT. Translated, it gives CASSMRTSSGNTIYF.

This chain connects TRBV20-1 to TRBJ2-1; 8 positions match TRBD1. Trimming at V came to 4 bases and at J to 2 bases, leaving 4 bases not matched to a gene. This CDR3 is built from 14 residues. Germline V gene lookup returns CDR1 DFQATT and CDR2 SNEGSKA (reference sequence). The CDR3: CSATGTGAYNEQFF. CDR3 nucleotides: TGCAGTGCTACCGGGACAGGAGCCTACAATGAGCAGTTCTTC.

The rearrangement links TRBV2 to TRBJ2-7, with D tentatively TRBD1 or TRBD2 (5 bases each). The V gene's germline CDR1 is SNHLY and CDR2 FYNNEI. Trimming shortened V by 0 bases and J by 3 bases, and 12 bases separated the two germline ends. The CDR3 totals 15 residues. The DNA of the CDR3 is TGTGCCAGCAGTGAAGCGTGGGGGTCCTACTACGAGCAGTACTTC. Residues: CASSEAWGSYYEQYF.

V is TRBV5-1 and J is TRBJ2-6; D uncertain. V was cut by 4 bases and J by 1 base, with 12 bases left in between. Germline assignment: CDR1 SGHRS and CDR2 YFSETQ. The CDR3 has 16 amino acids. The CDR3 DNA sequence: TGCGCCAGCAGCGGGGAATTTCTGTCTGGGGCCAACGTCCTGACTTTC. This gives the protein CASSGEFLSGANVLTF.

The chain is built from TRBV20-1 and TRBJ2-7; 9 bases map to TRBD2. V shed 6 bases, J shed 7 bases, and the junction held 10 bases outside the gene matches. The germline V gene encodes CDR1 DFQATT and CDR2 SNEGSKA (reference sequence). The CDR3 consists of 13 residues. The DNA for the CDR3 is TGCAGTGCCGAGACTAGCGGTGTAGGGGAGCAGTACTTC. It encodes CSAETSGVGEQYF.

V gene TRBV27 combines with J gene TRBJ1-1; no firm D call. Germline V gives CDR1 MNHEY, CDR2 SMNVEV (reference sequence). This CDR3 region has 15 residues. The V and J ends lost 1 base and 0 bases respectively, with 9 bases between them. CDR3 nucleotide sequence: TGTGCCAGCAGTTTATTAGGCCAGGTGAACACTGAAGCTTTCTTT. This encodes CASSLLGQVNTEAFF.

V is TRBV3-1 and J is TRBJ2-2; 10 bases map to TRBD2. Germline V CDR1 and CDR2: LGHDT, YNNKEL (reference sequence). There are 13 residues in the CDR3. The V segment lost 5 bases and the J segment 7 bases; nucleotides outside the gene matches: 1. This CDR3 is CASSGLAVGELFF. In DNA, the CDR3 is TGTGCCAGCAGCGGACTAGCGGTCGGGGAGCTGTTTTTT. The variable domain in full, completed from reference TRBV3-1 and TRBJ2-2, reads DTAVSQTPKYLVTQMGNDKSIKCEQNLGHDTMYWYKQDSKKFLKIMFSYNNKELIINETVPNRFSPKSPDKAHLNLHINSLELGDSAVYFCASSGLAVGELFFGEGSRLTVL.

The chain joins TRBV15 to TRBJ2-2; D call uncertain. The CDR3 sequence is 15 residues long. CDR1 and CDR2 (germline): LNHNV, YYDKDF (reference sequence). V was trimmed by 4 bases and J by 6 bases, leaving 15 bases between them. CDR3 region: CATSNQGYLAGELFF. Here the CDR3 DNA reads TGTGCCACCAGCAATCAAGGTTATTTAGCCGGGGAGCTGTTTTTT.

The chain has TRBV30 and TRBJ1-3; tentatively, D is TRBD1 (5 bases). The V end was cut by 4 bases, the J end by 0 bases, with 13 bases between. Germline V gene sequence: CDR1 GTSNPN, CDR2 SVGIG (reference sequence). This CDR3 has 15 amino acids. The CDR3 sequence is CAWNKGRISGNTIYF. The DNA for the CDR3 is TGTGCCTGGAACAAGGGGAGGATCTCTGGAAACACCATATATTTT.

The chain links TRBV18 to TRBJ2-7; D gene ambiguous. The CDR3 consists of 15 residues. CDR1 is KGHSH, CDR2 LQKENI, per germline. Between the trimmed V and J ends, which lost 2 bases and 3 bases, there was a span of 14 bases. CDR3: CASSPTLGGNYEQYF. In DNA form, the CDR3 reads TGTGCCAGCTCACCAACTCTTGGCGGAAACTACGAGCAGTACTTC.

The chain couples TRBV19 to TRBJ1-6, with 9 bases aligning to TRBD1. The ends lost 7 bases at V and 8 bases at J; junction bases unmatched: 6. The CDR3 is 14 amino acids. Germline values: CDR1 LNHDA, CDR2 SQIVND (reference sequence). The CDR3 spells CASKVGDRDSPLHF. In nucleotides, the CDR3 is TGTGCCAGTAAAGTCGGGGACAGGGATTCACCCCTCCACTTT.